These 13 T cell receptor beta chains were all obtained from the same sample, sequenced in a study of blood T cells in healthy people across ages. Primed by a sample-barcoded 5' primer and a J-beta primer mix, a second PCR proceeded for about 7 to 11 cycles. TCRdb itself ran the 5' RACE reads through MiXCR, one entry per CDR3 protein. The data show 660,000 or so distinct CDR3 sequences, under 65% seen once. The material sequenced was blood. The receptors stem from a man in his 60s in good health.

V usage is TRBV6-2 or TRBV6-3 and J usage is TRBJ2-1, with D possibly TRBD2 on 5 matching bases. The CDR3 has 17 residues. Germline lookup yields CDR1 MNHEY and CDR2 SVGEGT. The V gene lost 6 bases and the J gene lost 0 bases, with 18 bases spanning the gap. The CDR3 here is CASSTPTGEISYNEQFF. CDR3 DNA: TGTGCCAGCAGCACACCGACCGGGGAGATCTCCTACAATGAGCAGTTCTTC.

The DNA of the CDR3 is TGTGCCAGCAGTACCCCATTCGGTGGCTACACCTTC. This translates into CASSTPFGGYTF. This chain links TRBV6-6 with TRBJ1-2; D unresolved. Germline-derived CDR1 and CDR2 are MNHNY and SVGAGI (reference sequence). The CDR3 is 12 residues long. Trimming left V 5 bases short and J 7 bases short, with 11 bases between.

This chain uses TRBV12-3 or TRBV12-4 with TRBJ1-5; D remains unclear. The V end was cut by 6 bases, the J end by 0 bases, with 9 bases between. This CDR3 region has 14 residues. The CDR3 DNA reads as TGTGCCAGCAGCCGAGAAAGTAGCAATCAGCCCCAGCATTTT. Translation: CASSRESSNQPQHF.

On this clonotype: The junction departs from germline at one end; a sequencing error may be responsible. The gene calls are TRBV10-3 and TRBJ1-2; D gene uncertain. The V gene's germline CDR1 is ENHRY and CDR2 SYGVKD. The CDR3 consists of 13 residues. CDR3 sequence (DNA): TGTGCCATCAGTGAATCGGATAACTATGGCTGCACCTTC. This encodes CAISESDNYGCTF.

This clonotype came up a few times. The genes are TRBV6-4 and TRBJ2-5; 10 positions match TRBD2. This CDR3 region has 15 residues. J gave up 2 bases and V 0 bases, and 0 bases lay outside the gene matches. Germline V gene lookup returns CDR1 MRHNA and CDR2 SNTAGT. CDR3 protein: CASSDSSGGQETQYF. DNA of the CDR3: TGTGCCAGCAGTGACTCTAGCGGGGGGCAAGAGACCCAGTACTTC.

This clonotype has just a few counts. The chain recombines TRBV12-3 or TRBV12-4 with TRBJ1-5; weak D call: TRBD1 (5 bases). The CDR3 spans 14 residues. V lost 3 bases to trimming and J lost 4 bases, with 10 bases between them. The CDR3 DNA sequence: TGTGCCAGCAGTTTCGGGACGATGAATCAGCCCCAGCATTTT. Its translation: CASSFGTMNQPQHF.

The chain has TRBV28 and TRBJ2-1; D possibly matches TRBD1 or TRBD2 (5 bases each). The germline V gene encodes CDR1 MDHEN and CDR2 SYDVKM. Trimming cost V 10 bases and J 5 bases, with 18 bases left between them. The CDR3 contains 14 residues. This CDR3 reads CAIQTGTGNNEQFF. The CDR3 DNA sequence: TGTGCCATTCAGACCGGGACGGGGAACAATGAGCAGTTCTTC.

This sequence joins TRBV25-1 and TRBJ1-2, with TRBD1 identical over 7 bases. The CDR3 consists of 14 residues. CDR1 is MGHDK and CDR2 is SYGVNS in the germline V gene. V trimming: 5 bases; J trimming: 4 bases; junction bases outside the gene matches: 7. CDR3 nucleotides: TGTGCCAGCAGTCCAGGGGGTCTCGCCTATGGCTACACCTTC. It is translated as CASSPGGLAYGYTF.

The chain combines TRBV12-3 or TRBV12-4 with TRBJ2-3; 9 bases match TRBD2. V shed 3 bases, J shed 3 bases, and the junction held 7 bases outside the gene matches. The CDR3 runs to 16 residues. In nucleotides, the CDR3 is TGTGCCAGCAGTTTTGGGTCTAGCGGGGCTACAGATACGCAGTATTTT. As protein: CASSFGSSGATDTQYF.

Many counts were recorded for this clonotype. The chain uses TRBV12-3 or TRBV12-4 and TRBJ2-7; the D gene could be TRBD1 or TRBD2 (5 bases each). There are 14 residues in the CDR3. With 4 bases removed from V and 5 bases from J, the gap between germline ends came to 15 bases. The CDR3 DNA sequence: TGTGCCAGCAGTTACCGGGACGACGCCCACGAGCAGTACTTC. It is translated as CASSYRDDAHEQYF.

The V and J genes are TRBV9 and TRBJ1-6; TRBD1 aligns across 8 bases. CDR3 size: 15 residues. Per the germline V gene, CDR1 is SGDLS and CDR2 is YYNGEE. Trimming at V came to 3 bases and at J to 9 bases, leaving 8 bases not matched to a gene. The CDR3 nucleotides read TGTGCCAGCAGCGCCGTGGACAGGGTCGGTTCACCCCTCCACTTT. As protein: CASSAVDRVGSPLHF.

V and J are TRBV3-1 and TRBJ2-7; no clear D gene. Trimming took off 1 base at V and 0 bases at J, with 16 bases between the two ends. The V gene's germline CDR1 is LGHDT and CDR2 YNNKEL (reference sequence). The CDR3 covers 17 residues. The CDR3: CASSQAAGSKISYEQYF. The CDR3 coding sequence is TGTGCCAGCAGCCAAGCCGCAGGTAGCAAAATCTCCTACGAGCAGTACTTC.

This rearrangement joins TRBV28 to TRBJ2-5, with TRBD2 as a possible D gene (7 bases). This CDR3 region has 12 residues. V lost 10 bases, J lost 8 bases, and 17 bases lay in between. Germline CDR1 is MDHEN and CDR2 is SYDVKM. This CDR3 reads CATRGAQTTQYF. The DNA for the CDR3 is TGTGCCACCCGGGGGGCCCAAACTACCCAGTACTTC.